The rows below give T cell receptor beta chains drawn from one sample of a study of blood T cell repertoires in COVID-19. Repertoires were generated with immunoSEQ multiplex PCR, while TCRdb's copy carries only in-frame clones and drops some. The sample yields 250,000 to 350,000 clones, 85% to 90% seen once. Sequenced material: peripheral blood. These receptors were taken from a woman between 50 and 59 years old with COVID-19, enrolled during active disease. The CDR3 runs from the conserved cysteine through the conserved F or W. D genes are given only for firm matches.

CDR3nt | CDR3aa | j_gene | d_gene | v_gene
TGTGCCAGCAGTTACGGGTTTGCTAGAGGGGGCGCGTTTGGCACCGGGGAGCTGTTTTTT | CASSYGFARGGAFGTGELFF | TRBJ2-2 | TRBD1 | TRBV6-2/TRBV6-3
TGCGCCAGCAGCGGAGGGACAGTTGACAATGAGCAGTTCTTC | CASSGGTVDNEQFF | TRBJ2-1 | - | TRBV5-1
TGTGCCAGCAGCTTAGGAGGTGCCGGGGTGGTACAAGAGACCCAGTACTTC | CASSLGGAGVVQETQYF | TRBJ2-5 | - | TRBV7-9
TGTGCCAGCACCGTTGCAAGCGGGCGCACAGATACGCAGTATTTT | CASTVASGRTDTQYF | TRBJ2-3 | - | TRBV5-4
TGTGCCACCAGCAGAGATCGAAGGAGCACTGAAGCTTTCTTT | CATSRDRRSTEAFF | TRBJ1-1 | - | TRBV15
TGCAGCGTTCACAGGGGTATGAACACTGAAGCTTTCTTT | CSVHRGMNTEAFF | TRBJ1-1 | TRBD1 | TRBV29-1
TGTGCCAGCAGCTTAGACGGGGACTCAGAGACCCAGTACTTC | CASSLDGDSETQYF | TRBJ2-5 | - | TRBV7-2
TGTGCCAGTAGTATCGGGGGGGCAATCTACGAGCAGTACTTC | CASSIGGAIYEQYF | TRBJ2-7 | TRBD2 | TRBV19
TGTGCCAGTAAGGGGCCAGACACCGAATTCAACTATGGCTACACCTTC | CASKGPDTEFNYGYTF | TRBJ1-2 | - | TRBV19
TGTGCCAGCAGCCTTCCCGGGACAGGGGCTAACGAGCAGTACTTC | CASSLPGTGANEQYF | TRBJ2-7 | TRBD1 | TRBV7-6
TGTGCCAGCAGTTTTATGGGACAGGGAAGCTACGAGCAGTACTTC | CASSFMGQGSYEQYF | TRBJ2-7 | TRBD1 | TRBV27
TGTGCCAGCTCACAGGGGGCGGCCGAGACCCAGTACTTC | CASSQGAAETQYF | TRBJ2-5 | TRBD1 | TRBV18
TGCGCCAGCAGCCACCGGGGAGGGAGGGACACTGAAGCTTTCTTT | CASSHRGGRDTEAFF | TRBJ1-1 | - | TRBV4-1
TGTGCCAGCAGGGCGGGAGGGACTCGAGAGACCCAGTACTTC | CASRAGGTRETQYF | TRBJ2-5 | TRBD2 | TRBV6-5
TGCGCCAGCAGTGGGGAGGGTTTAACCTCTGGGGCCAACGTCCTGACTTTC | CASSGEGLTSGANVLTF | TRBJ2-6 | TRBD2 | TRBV10-1
TGTGCCAGCAGTGTGGGGTCAGGGAATGGAAACACCATATATTTT | CASSVGSGNGNTIYF | TRBJ1-3 | - | TRBV25-1
TGTGCCAGCAGAATACTACAGGGGGGCGGGCCGCACACTGAAGCTTTCTTT | CASRILQGGGPHTEAFF | TRBJ1-1 | TRBD1 | TRBV28
TGCGCCAGCAGCCAGGCTAGCGGGAGGGCCTGGGGCGGGGAGCTGTTTTTT | CASSQASGRAWGGELFF | TRBJ2-2 | TRBD2 | TRBV4-1